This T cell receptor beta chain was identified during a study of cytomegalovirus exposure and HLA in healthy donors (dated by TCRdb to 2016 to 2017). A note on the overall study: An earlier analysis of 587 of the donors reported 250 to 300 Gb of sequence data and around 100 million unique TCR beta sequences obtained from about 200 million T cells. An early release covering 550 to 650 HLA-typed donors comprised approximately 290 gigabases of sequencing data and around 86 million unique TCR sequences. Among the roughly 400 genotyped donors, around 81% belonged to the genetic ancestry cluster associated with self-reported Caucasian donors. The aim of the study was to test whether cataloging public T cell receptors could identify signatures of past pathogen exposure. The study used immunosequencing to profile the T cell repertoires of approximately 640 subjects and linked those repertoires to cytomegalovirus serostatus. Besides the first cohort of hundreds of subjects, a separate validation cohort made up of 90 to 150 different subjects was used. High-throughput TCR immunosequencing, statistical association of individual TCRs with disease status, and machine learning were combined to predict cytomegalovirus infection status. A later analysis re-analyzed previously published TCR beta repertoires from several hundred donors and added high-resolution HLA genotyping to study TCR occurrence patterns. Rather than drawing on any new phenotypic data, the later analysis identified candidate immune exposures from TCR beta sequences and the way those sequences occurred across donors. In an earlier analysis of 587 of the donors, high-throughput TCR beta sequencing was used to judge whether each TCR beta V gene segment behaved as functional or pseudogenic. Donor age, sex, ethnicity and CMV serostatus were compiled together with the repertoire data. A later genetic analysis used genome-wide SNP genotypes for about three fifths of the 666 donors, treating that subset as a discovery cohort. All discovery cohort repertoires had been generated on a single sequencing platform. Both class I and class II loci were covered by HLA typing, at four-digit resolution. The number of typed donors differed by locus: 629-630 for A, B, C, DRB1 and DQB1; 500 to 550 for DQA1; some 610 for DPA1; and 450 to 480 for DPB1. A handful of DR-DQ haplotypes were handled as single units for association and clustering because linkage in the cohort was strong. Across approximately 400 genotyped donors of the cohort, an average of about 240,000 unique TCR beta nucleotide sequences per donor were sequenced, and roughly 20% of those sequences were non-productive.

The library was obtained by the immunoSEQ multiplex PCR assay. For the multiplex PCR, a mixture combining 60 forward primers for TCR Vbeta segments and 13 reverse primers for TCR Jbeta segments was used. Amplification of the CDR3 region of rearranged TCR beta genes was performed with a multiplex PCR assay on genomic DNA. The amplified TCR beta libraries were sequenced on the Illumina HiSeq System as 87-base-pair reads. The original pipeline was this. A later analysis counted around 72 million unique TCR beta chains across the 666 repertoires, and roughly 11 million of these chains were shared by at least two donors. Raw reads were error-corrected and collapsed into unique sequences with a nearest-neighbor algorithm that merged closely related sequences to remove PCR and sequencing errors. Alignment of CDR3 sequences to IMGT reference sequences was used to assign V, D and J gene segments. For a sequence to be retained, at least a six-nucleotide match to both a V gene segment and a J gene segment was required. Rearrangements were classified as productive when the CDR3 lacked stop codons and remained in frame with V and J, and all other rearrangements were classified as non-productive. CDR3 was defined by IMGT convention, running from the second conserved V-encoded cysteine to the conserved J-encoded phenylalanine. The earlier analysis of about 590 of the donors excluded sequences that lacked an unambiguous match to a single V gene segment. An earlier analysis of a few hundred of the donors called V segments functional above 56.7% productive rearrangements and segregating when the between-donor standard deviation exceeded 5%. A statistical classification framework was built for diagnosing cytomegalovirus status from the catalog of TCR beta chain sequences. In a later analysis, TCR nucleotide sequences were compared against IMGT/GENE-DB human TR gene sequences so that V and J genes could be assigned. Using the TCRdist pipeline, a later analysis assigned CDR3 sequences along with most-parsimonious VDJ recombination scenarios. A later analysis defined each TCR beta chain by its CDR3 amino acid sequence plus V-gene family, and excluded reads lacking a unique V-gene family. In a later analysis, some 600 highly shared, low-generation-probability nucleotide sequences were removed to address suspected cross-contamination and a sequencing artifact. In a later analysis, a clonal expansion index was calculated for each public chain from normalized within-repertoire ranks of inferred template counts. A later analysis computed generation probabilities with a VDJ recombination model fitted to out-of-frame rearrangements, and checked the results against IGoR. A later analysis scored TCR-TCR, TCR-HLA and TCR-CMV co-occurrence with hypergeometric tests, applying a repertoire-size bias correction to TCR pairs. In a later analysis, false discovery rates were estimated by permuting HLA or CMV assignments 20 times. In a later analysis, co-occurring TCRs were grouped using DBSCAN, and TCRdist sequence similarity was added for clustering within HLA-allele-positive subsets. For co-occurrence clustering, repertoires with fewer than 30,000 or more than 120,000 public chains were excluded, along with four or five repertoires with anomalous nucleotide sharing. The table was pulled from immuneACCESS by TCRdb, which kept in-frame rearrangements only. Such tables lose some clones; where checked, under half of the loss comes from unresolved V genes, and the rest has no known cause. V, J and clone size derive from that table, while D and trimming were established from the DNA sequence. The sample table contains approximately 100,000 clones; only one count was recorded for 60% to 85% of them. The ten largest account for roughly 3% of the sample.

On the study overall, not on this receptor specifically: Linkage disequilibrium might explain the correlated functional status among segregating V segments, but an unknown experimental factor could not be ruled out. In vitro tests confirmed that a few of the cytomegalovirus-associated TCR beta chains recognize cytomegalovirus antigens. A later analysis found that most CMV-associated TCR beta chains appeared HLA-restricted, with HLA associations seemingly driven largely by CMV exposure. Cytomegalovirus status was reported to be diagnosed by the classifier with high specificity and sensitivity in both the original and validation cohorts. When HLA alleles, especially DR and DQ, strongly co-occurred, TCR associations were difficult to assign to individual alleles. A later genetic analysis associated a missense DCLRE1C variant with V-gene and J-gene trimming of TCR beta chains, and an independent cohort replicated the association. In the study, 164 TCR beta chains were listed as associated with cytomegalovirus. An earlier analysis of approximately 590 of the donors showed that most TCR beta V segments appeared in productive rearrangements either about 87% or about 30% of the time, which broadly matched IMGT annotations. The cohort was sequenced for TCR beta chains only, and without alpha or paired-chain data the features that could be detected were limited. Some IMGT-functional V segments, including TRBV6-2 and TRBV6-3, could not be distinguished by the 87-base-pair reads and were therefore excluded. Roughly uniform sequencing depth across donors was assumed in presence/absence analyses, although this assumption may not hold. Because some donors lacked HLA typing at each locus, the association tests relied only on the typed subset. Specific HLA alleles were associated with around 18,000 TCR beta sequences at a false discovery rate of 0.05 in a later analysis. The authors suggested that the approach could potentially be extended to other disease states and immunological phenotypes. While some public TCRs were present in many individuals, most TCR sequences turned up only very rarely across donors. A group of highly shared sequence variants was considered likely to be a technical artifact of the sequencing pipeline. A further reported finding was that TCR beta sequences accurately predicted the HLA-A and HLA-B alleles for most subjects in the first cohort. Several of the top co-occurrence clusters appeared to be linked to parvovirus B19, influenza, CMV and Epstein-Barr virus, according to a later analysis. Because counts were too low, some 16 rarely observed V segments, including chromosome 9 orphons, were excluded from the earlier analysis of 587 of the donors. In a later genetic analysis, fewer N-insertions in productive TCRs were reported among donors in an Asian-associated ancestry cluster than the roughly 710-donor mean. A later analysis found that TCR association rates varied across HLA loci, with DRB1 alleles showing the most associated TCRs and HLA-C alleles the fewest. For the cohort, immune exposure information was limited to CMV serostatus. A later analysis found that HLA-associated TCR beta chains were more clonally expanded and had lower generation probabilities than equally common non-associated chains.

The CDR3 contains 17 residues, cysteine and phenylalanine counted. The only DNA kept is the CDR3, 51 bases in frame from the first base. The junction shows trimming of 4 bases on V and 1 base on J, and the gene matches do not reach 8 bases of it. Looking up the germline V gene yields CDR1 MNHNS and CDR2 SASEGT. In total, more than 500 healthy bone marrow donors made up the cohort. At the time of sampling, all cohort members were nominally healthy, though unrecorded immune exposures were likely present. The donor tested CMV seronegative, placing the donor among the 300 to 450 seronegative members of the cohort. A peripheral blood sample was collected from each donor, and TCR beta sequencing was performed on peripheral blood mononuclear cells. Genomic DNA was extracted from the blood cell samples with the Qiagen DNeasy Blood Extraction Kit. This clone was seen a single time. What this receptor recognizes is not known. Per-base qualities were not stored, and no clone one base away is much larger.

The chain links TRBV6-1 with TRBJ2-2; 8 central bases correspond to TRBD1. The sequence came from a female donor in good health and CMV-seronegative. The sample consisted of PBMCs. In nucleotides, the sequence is TGTGCCAGCAGTGCGATTTCAGGGGGCCTGAACACCGGGGAGCTGTTTTTT. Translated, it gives CASSAISGGLNTGELFF.